The 4 T cell receptor beta chains listed next were all sequenced from one sample in a study of blood T cell repertoires in COVID-19. TCRdb's table, derived via immunoSEQ multiplex PCR, lists solely in-frame clones and lacks some. The profile shows 160,000 or so clones, just over 90% of them singletons. Material: peripheral blood. These receptors came from a man younger than 30 with acute or convalescent COVID-19.

The chain joins TRBV12-3 or TRBV12-4 to TRBJ1-1; D not certain. The CDR3 has 11 amino acids. V lost 6 bases and J lost 3, with 5 bases in between. The CDR3 DNA sequence: TGTGCCAGCAGCTTCCACACTGAAGCTTTCTTT. This codes for CASSFHTEAFF.

This clone appeared a few times. The chain's CDR3 is CASSRRAGGFQPQHF. The CDR3 DNA reads TGTGCCAGCAGCCGGAGGGCGGGAGGGTTTCAGCCCCAGCATTTT. V gene TRBV5-6 combines with J gene TRBJ1-5, with D unresolved. This CDR3 spans 15 amino acids. Trimming stripped 4 bases from V and 6 bases from J, with 17 bases between. CDR1 and CDR2 from the germline V gene are SGHDT and YYEEEE.

This clone came up once. The chain uses TRBV2 and TRBJ1-6, with TRBD1 identical over 7 bases. Germline V gene lookup returns CDR1 SNHLY and CDR2 FYNNEI. This CDR3 spans 14 amino acids. V shed 6 bases and J 4 bases; nucleotides not matched to a gene: 3. CDR3 bases: TGTGCCAGCAGACAGGGGCTTTATAATTCACCCCTCCACTTT. Encoded protein: CASRQGLYNSPLHF.

As to this clone: The sample carries other DNA sequences with the same CDR3. The V call is TRBV6-6, the J call TRBJ1-6, with 7 positions matching TRBD1. J gave up 7 bases and V 2 bases, and 2 bases lay outside the gene matches. This CDR3 comprises 14 residues. CDR1 and CDR2 (germline): MNHNY, SVGAGI (reference sequence). The chain's CDR3 is CASSYRDSNSPLHF. CDR3 coding DNA: TGTGCCAGCAGTTACCGGGACAGCAATTCACCCCTCCACTTT.